What follows are 11 T cell receptor beta chains derived from one specimen sequenced in a study of T cell responses to AZD1222 COVID-19 vaccine. The data were produced by immunoSEQ multiplex PCR, yet TCRdb's version contains in-frame clones alone and is incomplete. Here the sample spans 150,000 to 170,000 clones, about 90% being singletons. The source material was peripheral blood, sampled on day 0 of MenACWY control vaccination. The receptors were sampled from an adult in good health.

This rearrangement joins TRBV3-1 (or the pseudogene TRBV3-2) to TRBJ2-5, with 7 bases lining up with TRBD2. Germline V CDR1 and CDR2: LGHDT, YNNKEL (reference sequence). Trimming at V came to 2 bases and at J to 5 bases, leaving 14 bases not matched to a gene. The CDR3 loop spans 17 amino acids. Here the CDR3 DNA reads TGTGCCAGCAGCCAAATTCCCGGCATGGGGGGAGGGGAGACCCAGTACTTC. Translating it yields CASSQIPGMGGGETQYF.

V usage is TRBV30 and J usage is TRBJ2-7; D is unclear. CDR1 is GTSNPN, CDR2 SVGIG, per germline (reference sequence). With 0 bases removed from V and 3 bases from J, the gap between germline ends came to 27 bases. This CDR3 has 19 residues. CDR3 loop: CAWSVARLTDHRAIYEQYF. The CDR3 DNA sequence: TGTGCCTGGAGTGTAGCACGGCTGACCGATCATCGCGCGATCTACGAGCAGTACTTC.

CDR3 bases: TGTGCCAGCTCTCCTCTGGTAGCGGGCACAGATACGCAGTATTTT. Protein product: CASSPLVAGTDTQYF. The chain carries TRBV18 and TRBJ2-3; a possible D gene is TRBD2 (6 bases). The germline CDR1 and CDR2 sequences are KGHSH and LQKENI. V lost 6 bases, J lost 1 base, and 14 bases lay in between. The CDR3 contains 15 residues.

This clone showed up just a few times. CDR3 loop: CASSLVRWTSGTLGTDTQYF. CDR3 DNA sequence: TGTGCCAGCAGCTTAGTTCGTTGGACTAGCGGGACCTTGGGGACAGATACGCAGTATTTT. V usage is TRBV7-8 and J usage is TRBJ2-3; 12 nucleotides match TRBD2. The length of the CDR3 is 20 residues. The junction had 14 bases not matched to a gene; V was cut back by 1 base and J by 3 bases. Germline-derived CDR1 and CDR2 are SGHVS and FQNEAQ. Complete variable domain (other parts from reference TRBV7-8 and TRBJ2-3): GAGVSQSPRYKVAKRGQDVALRCDPISGHVSLFWYQQALGQGPEFLTYFQNEAQLDKSGLPSDRFFAERPEGSVSTLKIQRTQQEDSAVYLCASSLVRWTSGTLGTDTQYFGPGTRLTVL.

This sequence joins TRBV5-1 and TRBJ1-2; TRBD1 matches at 9 bases. V dropped 2 bases and J dropped 8; count of bases not matched to a gene: 7. The CDR3 runs to 14 residues. Germline values: CDR1 SGHRS, CDR2 YFSETQ. The CDR3 DNA is TGCGCCAGCAGCTTCGGGACAGGGCCCTCCGGCTACACCTTC. This codes for CASSFGTGPSGYTF. Using reference TRBV5-1 and TRBJ1-2 for the parts outside the CDR3, the full variable domain is KAGVTQTPRYLIKTRGQQVTLSCSPISGHRSVSWYQQTPGQGLQFLFEYFSETQRNKGNFPGRFSGRQFSNSRSEMNVSTLELGDSALYLCASSFGTGPSGYTFGSGTRLTVV.

This clone showed up just once. The V and J genes are TRBV7-9 and TRBJ1-1, with 7 bases identical to TRBD1. The CDR3 extends over 14 amino acids. V shed 5 bases, J shed 2 bases, and the junction held 5 bases outside the gene matches. Germline V gene sequence: CDR1 SEHNR, CDR2 FQNEAQ (reference sequence). The CDR3: CASSVGQTNTEAFF. The CDR3, as DNA: TGTGCCAGCAGCGTGGGACAGACTAACACTGAAGCTTTCTTT.

V gene TRBV6-2 or TRBV6-3 combines with J gene TRBJ1-3, with a tentative D call TRBD1 (5 bases). V lost 5 bases and J 2 bases, leaving 10 bases between the germline ends. CDR1 and CDR2 from the germline V gene are MNHEY and SVGEGT. The CDR3 has 14 residues. CDR3 protein: CASSLAGPGNTIYF. CDR3 nucleotides: TGTGCCAGCAGTCTTGCGGGGCCTGGAAACACCATATATTTT.

The chain employs TRBV4-1 and TRBJ1-5; TRBD1 aligns across 9 bases. Germline values: CDR1 MGHRA, CDR2 YSYEKL. J was trimmed by 1 base and V by 2 bases; bases with no gene match: 12. There are 19 residues in the CDR3. The CDR3 nucleotides are TGCGCCAGCAGCCAAAGGGAGATTAAACAGGGGGCGAGCAATCAGCCCCAGCATTTT. Its protein is CASSQREIKQGASNQPQHF.

The chain is built from TRBV19 and TRBJ1-1; 7 nucleotides line up with TRBD1. Germline values: CDR1 LNHDA, CDR2 SQIVND (reference sequence). This CDR3 contains 12 residues. The J segment lost 11 bases and the V segment lost 5 bases, leaving 8 bases of the junction unmatched. CDR3 nucleotide sequence: TGTGCCAGTAGTCCCAACAGGGGAAGGGCTTTCTTT. This gives the protein CASSPNRGRAFF.

The gene calls are TRBV5-6 and TRBJ2-5; TRBD1 matches at 9 bases. The ends lost 3 bases at V and 3 bases at J; junction bases unmatched: 3. CDR1 is SGHDT and CDR2 is YYEEEE in the germline V gene. This CDR3 spans 14 amino acids. CDR3 in DNA: TGTGCCAGCAGCTCGTGGGACAGGGAAGAGACCCAGTACTTC. Protein product: CASSSWDREETQYF.

The chain couples TRBV12-5 to TRBJ2-2, with 8 bases aligning to TRBD2. Unmatched junction bases numbered 2, after V lost 2 bases and J lost 3 bases. The germline V gene encodes CDR1 LGHNT and CDR2 FRNRAP. The CDR3 extends over 15 amino acids. The CDR3 loop reads CASGLLLADTGELFF. DNA for the CDR3: TGTGCTAGTGGTTTGTTACTAGCGGACACCGGGGAGCTGTTTTTT. The full variable domain, completed using reference TRBV12-5 and TRBJ2-2, is DARVTQTPRHKVTEMGQEVTMRCQPILGHNTVFWYRQTMMQGLELLAYFRNRAPLDDSGMPKDRFSAEMPDATLATLKIQPSEPRDSAVYFCASGLLLADTGELFFGEGSRLTVL.